These 19 T cell receptor beta chains came from one sample sequenced in a study of blood T cell repertoires in COVID-19. TCRdb keeps only in-frame clones here, not all; method: immunoSEQ multiplex PCR. The repertoire holds fewer than 200,000 clones, with around 86% as singletons. Sequenced sample: peripheral blood. The origin of the receptors is a man aged 40-50 years with active or convalescent COVID-19.

The chain recombines TRBV18 with TRBJ2-3, with 9 bases that match TRBD2. Germline CDR1 reads KGHSH; CDR2 reads LQKENI. With 2 bases clipped from V and 5 bases from J, the junction kept 8 bases outside the gene matches. CDR3 length equals 16 residues. CDR3 sequence: CASSPSGGGAVDTQYF. The CDR3 region has the DNA TGTGCCAGCTCACCATCTGGCGGGGGGGCTGTAGATACGCAGTATTTT.

The rearrangement uses TRBV29-1 and TRBJ1-3, with D unclear. The CDR3 is 13 amino acids. Germline CDR1 SQVTM, CDR2 ANQGSEA. Trimming shortened V by 5 bases and J by 0 bases, and 8 bases separated the two germline ends. CDR3 sequence: CSVRELSGNTIYF. DNA for the CDR3: TGCAGCGTTCGTGAACTCTCTGGAAACACCATATATTTT.

This clone was seen a single time. The rearrangement joins TRBV12-3 or TRBV12-4 to TRBJ2-7; 8 bases agree with TRBD1. V shed 4 bases, J shed 7 bases, and the junction held 6 bases outside the gene matches. There are 13 residues in the CDR3. CDR3 sequence reads: CASSSDRVREQYF. For the CDR3, the DNA is TGTGCCAGCAGTTCGGACAGGGTTCGGGAGCAGTACTTC.

V and J are TRBV24-1 and TRBJ1-5; D unclear. In germline, CDR1 is KGHDR, CDR2 SFDVKD. V gave up 4 bases and J gave up 5 bases, with 11 bases separating them. This CDR3 spans 14 amino acids. DNA for the CDR3: TGTGCCACCAGTGAAGGAACTGCGGATCAGCCCCAGCATTTT. The encoded protein is CATSEGTADQPQHF.

V gene TRBV19 combines with J gene TRBJ2-5, with 8 bases matching TRBD2. Germline loops: CDR1 LNHDA, CDR2 SQIVND (reference sequence). The CDR3 runs 14 residues. Trimming at V came to 3 bases and at J to 4 bases, leaving 4 bases not matched to a gene. The CDR3 DNA follows: TGTGCCAGTAGTATTTCGGGGGGGCGAGAGACCCAGTACTTC. Its translation is CASSISGGRETQYF. The full variable domain, its missing parts supplied by reference TRBV19 and TRBJ2-5, is DGGITQSPKYLFRKEGQNVTLSCEQNLNHDAMYWYRQDPGQGLRLIYYSQIVNDFQKGDIAEGYSVSREKKESFPLTVTSAQKNPTAFYLCASSISGGRETQYFGPGTRLLVL.

This clone was seen once. V usage is TRBV18 and J usage is TRBJ1-2; D uncertain. Trimming removed 3 bases at V and 3 bases at J, with 8 bases between. The CDR3 loop spans 13 amino acids. Germline CDR1 is KGHSH and CDR2 is LQKENI. The CDR3 bases are TGTGCCAGCTCACCCGACGGAGACTATGGCTACACCTTC. This codes for CASSPDGDYGYTF.

The chain combines TRBV28 with TRBJ1-2; D gene uncertain. Germline assignment: CDR1 MDHEN and CDR2 SYDVKM. The CDR3 spans 13 residues. V lost 7 bases and J lost 0, with 9 bases in between. The CDR3 DNA reads TGTGCCAGCACCACCGGGACTAACTATGGCTACACCTTC. It specifies CASTTGTNYGYTF.

A word on this clone: The same CDR3 can be traced to other DNA sequences in this sample. J is TRBJ2-3 and V is TRBV5-1; possible D gene TRBD2, 7 bases. The CDR3 totals 14 residues. From germline, CDR1 is SGHRS and CDR2 YFSETQ. V gave up 1 base and J gave up 4 bases, with 10 bases separating them. CDR3 protein: CASSLSGGPDTQYF. The CDR3 bases are TGCGCCAGCAGCTTGTCGGGGGGCCCAGATACGCAGTATTTT.

The rearrangement joins TRBV25-1 to TRBJ2-2; 11 nucleotides align to TRBD2. Germline CDR1 MGHDK, CDR2 SYGVNS. V was clipped by 7 bases and J by 6 bases; unmatched bases: 4. The CDR3 sequence is 14 residues long. Here the CDR3 reads CASTLAGGPGELFF. The CDR3, as DNA: TGTGCCAGCACCCTAGCGGGGGGCCCCGGGGAGCTGTTTTTT.

The chain couples TRBV2 to TRBJ2-7, with 9 bases matching TRBD1. The ends lost 6 bases at V and 5 bases at J; junction bases unmatched: 5. This CDR3 region has 13 residues. Germline V gives CDR1 SNHLY, CDR2 FYNNEI. The CDR3 spells CASRGWTGDEQYF. Here the CDR3 DNA reads TGTGCCAGCAGGGGATGGACAGGGGACGAGCAGTACTTC.

The J gene is TRBJ2-1, the V gene TRBV5-1, with D perhaps TRBD2 (6 bases). CDR3 length: 15 residues. Germline lookup yields CDR1 SGHRS and CDR2 YFSETQ. The V gene lost 0 bases and the J gene lost 8 bases, with 15 bases spanning the gap. CDR3 DNA: TGCGCCAGCAGCTTGGGGCGCGGGGCCGTCGATGAGCAGTTCTTC. Its translation is CASSLGRGAVDEQFF.

The V call is TRBV7-2, the J call TRBJ1-3; possibly TRBD1 for D (5 bases). This CDR3 is built from 13 residues. The germline V gene has CDR1 SGHTA and CDR2 FQGNSA. V was clipped by 1 base and J by 7 bases, with 8 bases between them. As DNA, the CDR3 is TGTGCCAGCAGCTTAGGCCAGGGTAACACCATATATTTT. Translation gives CASSLGQGNTIYF.

The chain couples TRBV5-6 to TRBJ1-3; 7 bases map to TRBD1. Germline V gene sequence: CDR1 SGHDT, CDR2 YYEEEE. The CDR3 runs to 15 residues. The J segment lost 3 bases and the V segment lost 4 bases, leaving 7 bases of the junction unmatched. CDR3 amino acids: CASSPDRVGGNTIYF. CDR3 DNA sequence: TGTGCCAGCAGCCCCGACAGGGTTGGTGGAAACACCATATATTTT.

CDR3 residues: CASSVATGGGYEQYF. The CDR3 DNA sequence: TGTGCCAGTAGTGTAGCGACAGGGGGCGGGTACGAGCAGTACTTC. The gene calls are TRBV19 and TRBJ2-7, with 10 nucleotides matching TRBD1. CDR1 is LNHDA, CDR2 SQIVND, per germline (reference sequence). The trim removed 5 bases at V and 4 bases at J, leaving 8 bases unmatched. This CDR3 contains 15 residues.

J is TRBJ2-3 and V is TRBV2, with TRBD2 matching over 7 bases. Per germline, CDR1 SNHLY and CDR2 FYNNEI. Trimming took 7 bases from V and 6 from J; bases not matched to a gene: 7. The CDR3 consists of 13 residues. CDR3 sequence (DNA): TGTGCCAGCAACGGGGGGAGATCGGATACGCAGTATTTT. Translating it yields CASNGGRSDTQYF.

The chain employs TRBV19 and TRBJ1-1, with TRBD1 identical over 7 bases. Germline V gene sequence: CDR1 LNHDA, CDR2 SQIVND (reference sequence). CDR3 length: 16 amino acids. Unmatched junction bases numbered 9, after V lost 3 bases and J lost 2 bases. CDR3 sequence: CASSIGGGLSNTEAFF. The CDR3 region has the DNA TGTGCCAGTAGTATTGGAGGGGGCCTTTCTAACACTGAAGCTTTCTTT.

V is TRBV28 and J is TRBJ1-5, with a weak D call TRBD1 (6 bases). Germline V lookup: CDR1 MDHEN, CDR2 SYDVKM. With 7 bases removed from V and 1 base from J, the gap between germline ends came to 11 bases. The CDR3 loop spans 14 amino acids. The CDR3 DNA reads TGTGCCAGCAACCAGGGGTACAGCAATCAGCCCCAGCATTTT. Protein product: CASNQGYSNQPQHF.

The chain has TRBV11-3 and TRBJ1-1; D gene uncertain. Germline V lookup: CDR1 SGHNT, CDR2 YENEEA. The CDR3 loop spans 12 amino acids. V was clipped by 5 bases and J by 5 bases, with 9 bases between them. For the CDR3, the DNA is TGTGCCAGCAGCCGCGCGGAGACTGAAGCTTTCTTT. It yields the protein CASSRAETEAFF.

This chain links TRBV24-1 with TRBJ1-1; D is ambiguous. Germline CDR1 reads KGHDR; CDR2 reads SFDVKD. This CDR3 has 14 amino acids. V lost 4 bases, J lost 0 bases, and 8 bases lay in between. The CDR3 sequence is CATSEAGMNTEAFF. The CDR3 DNA reads as TGTGCCACCAGTGAGGCCGGGATGAACACTGAAGCTTTCTTT.